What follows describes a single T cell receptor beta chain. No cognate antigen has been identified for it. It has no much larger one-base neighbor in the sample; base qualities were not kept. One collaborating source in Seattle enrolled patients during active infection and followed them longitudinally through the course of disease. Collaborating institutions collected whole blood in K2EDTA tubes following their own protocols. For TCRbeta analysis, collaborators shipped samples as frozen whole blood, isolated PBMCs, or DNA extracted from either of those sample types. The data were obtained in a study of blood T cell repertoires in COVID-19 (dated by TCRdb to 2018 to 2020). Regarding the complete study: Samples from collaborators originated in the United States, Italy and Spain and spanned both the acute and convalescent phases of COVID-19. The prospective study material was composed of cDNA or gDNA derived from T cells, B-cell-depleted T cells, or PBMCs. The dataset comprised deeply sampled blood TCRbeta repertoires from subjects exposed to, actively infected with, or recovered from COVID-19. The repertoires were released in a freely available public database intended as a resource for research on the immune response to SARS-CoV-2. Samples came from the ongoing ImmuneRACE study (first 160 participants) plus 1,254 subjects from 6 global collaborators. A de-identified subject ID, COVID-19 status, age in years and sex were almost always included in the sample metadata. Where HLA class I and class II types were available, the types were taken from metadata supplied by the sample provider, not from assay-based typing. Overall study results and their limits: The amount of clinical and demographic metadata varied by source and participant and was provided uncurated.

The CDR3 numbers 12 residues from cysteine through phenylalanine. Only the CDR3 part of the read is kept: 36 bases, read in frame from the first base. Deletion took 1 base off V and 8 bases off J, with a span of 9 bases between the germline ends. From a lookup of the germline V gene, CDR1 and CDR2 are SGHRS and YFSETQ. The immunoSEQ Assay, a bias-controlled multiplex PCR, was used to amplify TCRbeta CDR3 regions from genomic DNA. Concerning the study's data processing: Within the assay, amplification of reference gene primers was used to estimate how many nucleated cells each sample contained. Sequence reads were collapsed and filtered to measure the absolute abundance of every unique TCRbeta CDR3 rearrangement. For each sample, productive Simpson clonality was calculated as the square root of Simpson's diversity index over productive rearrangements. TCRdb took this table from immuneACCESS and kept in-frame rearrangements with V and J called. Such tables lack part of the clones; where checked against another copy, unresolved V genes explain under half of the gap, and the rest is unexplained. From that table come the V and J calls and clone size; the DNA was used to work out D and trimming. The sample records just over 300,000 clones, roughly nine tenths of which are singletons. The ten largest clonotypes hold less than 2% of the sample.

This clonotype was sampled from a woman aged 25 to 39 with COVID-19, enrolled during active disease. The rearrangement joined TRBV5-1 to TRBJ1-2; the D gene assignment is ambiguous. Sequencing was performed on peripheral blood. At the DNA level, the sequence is TGCGCCAGCAGCTTGACTGGGGAGGGCTACACCTTC. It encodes CASSLTGEGYTF.